The entry that follows covers one T cell receptor beta chain sequence. The data belong to a study of long-term antiretroviral therapy in people with HIV. The run of the v3.0 immunoSEQ assay was at survey level. TCRdb's table, derived via immunoSEQ multiplex PCR, lists solely in-frame clones and lacks some. The table lists roughly 29,000 clones, about 80% of them singletons, with roughly 7% in the top ten. The sequence derives from a middle-aged man with HIV. The sequencing used unsorted PBMCs, collected 0.3 years after starting antiretroviral therapy.

The CDR3 coding sequence is TGCAGCGTTGAAGTCCGGCGGGAGAGACCCTACAATGAGCAGTTCTTC. Its translation is CSVEVRRERPYNEQFF. The chain recombines TRBV29-1 with TRBJ2-1; 7 nucleotides match TRBD2. CDR1 and CDR2 from the germline V gene are SQVTM and ANQGSEA. Trimming took 1 base from V and 2 from J; bases not matched to a gene: 8. CDR3 length: 16 residues.